The 26 T cell receptor beta chains presented below share a single source sample, sequenced in a study of T-cell reconstitution after alpha-beta-depleted transplantation in children. Library preparation (for TCRbeta) was performed with unique molecular identifiers. Via MiXCR, TCRdb re-called the PCR reads, giving one row per CDR3 protein. The sample consists of 600,000 to 700,000 distinct CDR3 sequences, around 13% of them appearing once. Sequencing was performed on PBMCs, taken before TCRalphabeta/CD19-depleted stem cell transplant. These receptors were obtained from a girl aged 2-10 years with congenital amegakaryocytic thrombocytopenia, due to receive a stem cell transplant.

The genes are TRBV12-3 or TRBV12-4 and TRBJ2-1; D is unclear. Trimming cost V 2 bases and J 8 bases, with 13 bases left between them. The CDR3 is 14 residues long. The CDR3 loop is CASSLPPISDEQFF. The CDR3, as DNA: TGTGCCAGCAGTTTACCTCCCATCAGCGATGAGCAGTTCTTC.

The CDR3 DNA reads as TGTGCCAGCAGCCCACTACCCCGGACTAGCGTAGCCTACGAGCAGTACTTC. Residues: CASSPLPRTSVAYEQYF. This rearrangement joins TRBV7-7 to TRBJ2-7, with TRBD2 matching 9 bases. Looked up from germline, CDR1 is SSHAT and CDR2 is FNYEAQ (reference sequence). The CDR3 loop spans 17 amino acids. With 5 bases clipped from V and 2 bases from J, the junction kept 13 bases outside the gene matches.

This clonotype was picked up many times. The chain joins TRBV5-1 to TRBJ2-3; 12 bases line up with TRBD2. CDR1 and CDR2 (germline): SGHRS, YFSETQ. This CDR3 has 16 amino acids. After removal of 1 base from V and 7 bases from J, the junction contained 7 bases not matched to a gene. The CDR3 protein is CASSLMTSGSLNTQYF. The CDR3 bases are TGCGCCAGCAGCTTGATGACTAGCGGGAGTTTAAATACGCAGTATTTT.

Comments on this clonotype: A much bigger clone sits one base away, suggesting this may be a read error. The chain recombines TRBV19 with TRBJ1-2; 9 positions agree with TRBD1. Per germline, CDR1 LNHDA and CDR2 SQIVND (reference sequence). The length of the CDR3 is 15 residues. The trim removed 6 bases at V and 9 bases at J, leaving 14 bases unmatched. CDR3 loop: CASRHGRTGVYSYTF. The CDR3 DNA reads as TGTGCCAGTAGACATGGTCGGACAGGGGTTTATAGCTACACCTTC.

This clonotype has a count of ten or more. The chain employs TRBV12-3 or TRBV12-4 and TRBJ2-7; D uncertain. CDR3 length: 14 amino acids. V lost 2 bases and J lost 2, with 10 bases in between. This CDR3 is CASSLSRTTYEQYF. CDR3 nucleotides: TGTGCCAGCAGTTTATCCAGGACCACCTACGAGCAGTACTTC.

As regards this clonotype: Being one base from a much bigger clone, this may be a read error. J is TRBJ1-1 and V is TRBV9, with D uncertain. Germline CDR1 SGDLS, CDR2 YYNGEE. There are 14 residues in the CDR3. This CDR3 is CASSAGFLKTEAFF. The DNA of the CDR3 is TGTGCCAGCAGCGCTGGGTTTCTGAAAACTGAAGCTTTCTTT.

Only a few counts were recorded for this clonotype. The V and J genes are TRBV5-1 and TRBJ2-1; TRBD2 is a possible D gene (7 bases). V gave up 0 bases and J gave up 7 bases, with 11 bases separating them. The CDR3 has 14 amino acids. Looked up from germline, CDR1 is SGHRS and CDR2 is YFSETQ. CDR3 in DNA: TGCGCCAGCAGCTTGGGGGGGCGGGAGAATGAGCAGTTCTTC. Translating it yields CASSLGGRENEQFF.

Many counts were recorded for this clonotype. V usage is TRBV20-1 and J usage is TRBJ1-2, with D maybe TRBD1 (6 bases). CDR3 length: 10 amino acids. Germline V gene sequence: CDR1 DFQATT, CDR2 SNEGSKA (reference sequence). Trimming stripped 6 bases from V and 6 bases from J, with 8 bases between. DNA of the CDR3: TGCAGTGCGGCAGGGGATGGCTACACCTTC. The encoded protein is CSAAGDGYTF.

The V and J genes are TRBV3-1 and TRBJ2-1, with 9 bases identical to TRBD2. The V gene end was trimmed by 2 bases and the J gene end by 4 bases; junction bases not matched to a gene: 9. The CDR3 has 17 amino acids. Germline V CDR1 and CDR2: LGHDT, YNNKEL (reference sequence). CDR3 loop: CASSQSLAGALYNEQFF. The CDR3 DNA follows: TGTGCCAGCAGCCAATCCTTAGCGGGAGCCTTATACAATGAGCAGTTCTTC.

Many counts were recorded for this clonotype. The V and J genes are TRBV7-9 and TRBJ2-1; 10 nucleotides match TRBD2. The CDR3 is 13 amino acids. Germline CDR1 is SEHNR and CDR2 is FQNEAQ (reference sequence). V lost 7 bases and J lost 7; bases outside the gene matches: 4. The CDR3 DNA is TGTGCCAGCACTCTAGCGGGAGTAAATGAGCAGTTCTTC. Protein product: CASTLAGVNEQFF.

Ten or more counts support this clonotype. The V and J genes are TRBV5-1 and TRBJ2-3; D is perhaps TRBD2 (5 bases). In germline, CDR1 is SGHRS, CDR2 YFSETQ. The length of the CDR3 is 16 residues. V was trimmed by 3 bases and J by 1 base, leaving 15 bases between them. The CDR3 loop is CASSSLSGRGTDTQYF. As DNA, the CDR3 is TGCGCCAGCAGCTCCCTCAGCGGAAGAGGCACAGATACGCAGTATTTT. Full variable domain (rest looked up from reference TRBV5-1 and TRBJ2-3): KAGVTQTPRYLIKTRGQQVTLSCSPISGHRSVSWYQQTPGQGLQFLFEYFSETQRNKGNFPGRFSGRQFSNSRSEMNVSTLELGDSALYLCASSSLSGRGTDTQYFGPGTRLTVL.

This clonotype came up many times. The chain uses TRBV3-1 and TRBJ1-2; D remains unclear. With 5 bases removed from V and 6 bases from J, the gap between germline ends came to 13 bases. CDR1 LGHDT and CDR2 YNNKEL come from the germline V gene (reference sequence). The CDR3 has 13 residues. The CDR3 DNA reads TGTGCCAGCAGCTTACGGAACCGGCATGGCTACACCTTC. Its translation: CASSLRNRHGYTF.

This clonotype showed up many times. The genes are TRBV5-1 and TRBJ2-1; 11 bases are a match to TRBD2. The junction had 12 bases not matched to a gene; V was cut back by 5 bases and J by 8 bases. The CDR3 totals 16 residues. The germline gives CDR1 SGHRS, CDR2 YFSETQ. The chain's CDR3 is CASRLNPTSGSDEQFF. The CDR3 DNA follows: TGCGCCAGCAGACTCAACCCTACTAGCGGGAGCGATGAGCAGTTCTTC.

This clonotype was recorded many times. V gene TRBV12-3 or TRBV12-4 combines with J gene TRBJ1-1; D gene uncertain. CDR3 length: 14 residues. Trimming shortened V by 8 bases and J by 2 bases, and 15 bases separated the two germline ends. The CDR3 loop is CASSPLTVNTEAFF. The CDR3 bases are TGTGCCAGCTCCCCCCTCACAGTCAACACTGAAGCTTTCTTT.

This clonotype was recorded a few times. The rearrangement joins TRBV12-3 or TRBV12-4 to TRBJ2-3; D is perhaps TRBD1 (6 bases). CDR3 length equals 16 residues. With 4 bases removed from V and 4 bases from J, the gap between germline ends came to 18 bases. CDR3 sequence (DNA): TGTGCCAGCAGTTCGAAGGGTCAGGGACAACCAGATACGCAGTATTTT. Its protein product is CASSSKGQGQPDTQYF.

The chain links TRBV7-2 to TRBJ2-7; D unclear. Germline CDR1 reads SGHTA; CDR2 reads FQGNSA. The CDR3 contains 15 residues. V shed 6 bases and J shed 7 bases, with 22 bases lying between them. The CDR3 protein is CASSHIIFSGWEQYF. The CDR3 DNA reads TGTGCCAGCAGTCATATTATCTTTTCGGGTTGGGAGCAGTACTTC.

This clonotype was observed many times. This sequence joins TRBV5-1 and TRBJ2-3, with 11 bases that match TRBD2. The trim removed 1 base at V and 6 bases at J, leaving 10 bases unmatched. The CDR3 is 17 residues long. From germline, CDR1 is SGHRS and CDR2 YFSETQ. CDR3 coding DNA: TGCGCCAGCAGCTTGAGCTGGACTAGCGGGTTCCACGATACGCAGTATTTT. Translation: CASSLSWTSGFHDTQYF.

This clonotype was found a few times. The chain is built from TRBV5-1 and TRBJ2-1; no firm D call. The ends were cut back, 0 bases at V and 8 bases at J, with 9 bases in the middle. This CDR3 region has 13 residues. In germline, CDR1 is SGHRS, CDR2 YFSETQ. The CDR3 loop reads CASSLVERHEQFF. Here the CDR3 DNA reads TGCGCCAGCAGCTTGGTTGAGCGCCATGAGCAGTTCTTC.

The rearrangement links TRBV4-1 to TRBJ2-3; the match to TRBD2 covers 10 bases. There are 17 residues in the CDR3. V was pared by 4 bases and J by 2 bases, with 9 bases of the junction left unmatched. CDR1 and CDR2 (germline): MGHRA, YSYEKL. The CDR3 nucleotides read TGCGCCAGCAGCCCGAGCCTCGGACTAGCGGTCACAGATACGCAGTATTTT. Its protein product is CASSPSLGLAVTDTQYF.

The chain links TRBV12-3 or TRBV12-4 to TRBJ2-1, with 8 positions matching TRBD2. V was pared by 3 bases and J by 8 bases, with 15 bases of the junction left unmatched. The CDR3 spans 17 residues. This chain's CDR3 is CASSFLFWSGSIDEQFF. The CDR3, as DNA: TGTGCCAGCAGTTTTCTCTTTTGGAGCGGGAGTATCGATGAGCAGTTCTTC.

This clonotype was counted a few times. This chain joins TRBV5-1 and TRBJ2-1; 13 positions agree with TRBD2. Per the germline V gene, CDR1 is SGHRS and CDR2 is YFSETQ. The CDR3 extends over 16 amino acids. J gave up 4 bases and V 4 bases, and 5 bases lay outside the gene matches. Here the CDR3 reads CASSPRTSGGYNEQFF. DNA of the CDR3: TGCGCCAGCAGCCCAAGGACTAGCGGGGGTTACAATGAGCAGTTCTTC. The variable domain in full, completed from reference TRBV5-1 and TRBJ2-1, reads KAGVTQTPRYLIKTRGQQVTLSCSPISGHRSVSWYQQTPGQGLQFLFEYFSETQRNKGNFPGRFSGRQFSNSRSEMNVSTLELGDSALYLCASSPRTSGGYNEQFFGPGTRLTVL.

This clonotype was found a few times. This sequence joins TRBV12-3 or TRBV12-4 and TRBJ2-5, with 12 positions matching TRBD2. The junction had 5 bases not matched to a gene; V was cut back by 5 bases and J by 4 bases. The CDR3 contains 15 residues. For the CDR3, the DNA is TGTGCCAGCAGTCCGACTAGCGGGAGAGGAGAGACCCAGTACTTC. Translation gives CASSPTSGRGETQYF.

There are a few counts of this clonotype. The chain is built from TRBV28 and TRBJ1-2; 10 bases agree with TRBD1. V trimming: 4 bases; J trimming: 8 bases; junction bases outside the gene matches: 7. CDR3 length: 14 residues. Germline-derived CDR1 and CDR2 are MDHEN and SYDVKM. The CDR3 region has the DNA TGTGCCAGCAGTTCCAACCGGGACAGGGGCGGCTACACCTTC. Translation: CASSSNRDRGGYTF.

This clonotype was found a few times. CDR3 nucleotides: TGTGCCAGCAGTTTGATGGGGCAGGGGGAGGAAGCTTTCTTT. This gives the protein CASSLMGQGEEAFF. V gene TRBV27 combines with J gene TRBJ1-1, with TRBD1 matching 7 bases. V shed 3 bases, J shed 8 bases, and the junction held 9 bases outside the gene matches. Germline V CDR1 and CDR2: MNHEY, SMNVEV (reference sequence). The CDR3 contains 14 residues.

This sequence joins TRBV6-5 and TRBJ2-2, with 8 nucleotides matching TRBD2. The CDR3 consists of 16 residues. CDR1 and CDR2 (germline): MNHEY, SVGAGI. The V and J ends lost 0 bases and 2 bases, in that order; junction bases with no gene match: 2. The CDR3 nucleotides read TGTGCCAGCAGTTACTCCAGCGGGAGTAACACCGGGGAGCTGTTTTTT. It yields the protein CASSYSSGSNTGELFF.

The chain links TRBV25-1 to TRBJ1-2; D possibly corresponds to TRBD1 (6 bases). The CDR3 is 11 amino acids. Trimming removed 2 bases at V and 10 bases at J, with 8 bases between. Looked up from germline, CDR1 is MGHDK and CDR2 is SYGVNS. The CDR3 sequence is CASSEGGYYTF. In DNA form, the CDR3 reads TGTGCCAGCAGTGAAGGGGGCTACTACACCTTC.